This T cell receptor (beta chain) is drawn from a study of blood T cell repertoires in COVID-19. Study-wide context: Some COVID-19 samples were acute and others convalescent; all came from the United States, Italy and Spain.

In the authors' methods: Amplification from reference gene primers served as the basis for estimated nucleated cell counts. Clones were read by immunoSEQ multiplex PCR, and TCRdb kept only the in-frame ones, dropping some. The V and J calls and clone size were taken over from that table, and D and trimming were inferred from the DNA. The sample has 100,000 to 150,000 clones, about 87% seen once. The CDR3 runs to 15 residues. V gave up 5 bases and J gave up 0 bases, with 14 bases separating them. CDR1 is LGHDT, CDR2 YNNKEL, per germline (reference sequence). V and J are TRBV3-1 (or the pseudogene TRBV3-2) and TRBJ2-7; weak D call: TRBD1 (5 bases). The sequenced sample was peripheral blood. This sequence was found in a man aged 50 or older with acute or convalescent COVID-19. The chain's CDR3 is CASSEPTASSYEQYF. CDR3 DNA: TGTGCCAGCAGCGAACCGACAGCGAGCTCCTACGAGCAGTACTTC.